Reported below is one T cell receptor (beta chain). Its antigen is unidentified. Germline V gives CDR1 MNHEY, CDR2 SMNVEV (reference sequence). The V and J ends lost 5 bases and 4 bases, in that order; junction bases with no gene match: 9. This CDR3 spans 15 amino acids. TCRdb's copy holds only in-frame clones and misses some; the assay was immunoSEQ multiplex PCR. The table lists 25,000 or so clones, 90% of them singletons. The data originate from a study of monozygotic twins with cystic fibrosis. Study context: Library input was 3 to 3.5 micrograms of fragmented DNA, with approximately 15 PCR cycles.

Study conclusions and caveats: Clonality was generally low (median approximately 0.0088), higher in the most severe patients. J usage was most co-twin-similar in 8 of 16 pairs, V in 13.

V and J are TRBV27 and TRBJ2-3; 7 nucleotides agree with TRBD1. The sample taken for sequencing was blood. This clonotype was obtained from a girl aged 2 to 10 with cystic fibrosis. The CDR3: CASSARGYIADTQYF. The CDR3 nucleotides are TGTGCCAGCAGTGCCAGGGGGTACATCGCAGATACGCAGTATTTT.